This T cell receptor beta chain was found in a study of blood T cells in healthy people across ages. This clonotype was detected ten times or more. Primers used in a second PCR of about 6 to 11 cycles were a sample-barcoded 5' primer and a J-beta primer mix. Each sample yielded at least 3 million CDR3-containing paired-end reads. TCRdb reprocessed the 5' RACE reads with MiXCR, giving one entry per CDR3 protein. The profile covers some 1.1 million distinct CDR3 sequences, with under 40% appearing a single time and approximately 14% taken by the ten largest. Trimming removed 7 bases from V and 0 bases from J, with 4 bases in between. This CDR3 is 12 amino acids long. CDR1 is SQVTM, CDR2 ANQGSEA, per germline.

The sequenced sample was blood. This chain connects TRBV29-1 to TRBJ2-6; no firm D call. This clonotype was sampled from a man younger than 30 in good health. CDR3 region: CSALSGANVLTF. In nucleotides, the CDR3 is TGCAGCGCGCTCTCTGGGGCCAACGTCCTGACTTTC. Complete variable domain (other parts from reference TRBV29-1 and TRBJ2-6): SAVISQKPSRDICQRGTSLTIQCQVDSQVTMMFWYRQQPGQSLTLIATANQGSEATYESGFVIDKFPISRPNLTFSTLTVSNMSPEDSSIYLCSALSGANVLTFGAGSRLTVL.